The 9 T cell receptor beta chains presented below share a single source sample, sequenced in a study of T cells in tuberculosis. The time point is: new active TB diagnosis, blood taken before or within 7 days of starting treatment. This table comes from immunoSEQ multiplex PCR, and its TCRdb copy is limited to in-frame clones, with some not included. The repertoire includes around 30,000 clones, 90% to 95% of them detected once, and 11% sits in the top ten. The sample was PBMCs, taken at tuberculosis diagnosis. These receptor sequences come from an adult with tuberculosis.

The genes are TRBV2 and TRBJ1-1, with D unclear. The CDR3 sequence is 14 residues long. V lost 7 bases to trimming and J lost 1 base, with 13 bases between them. Per the germline V gene, CDR1 is SNHLY and CDR2 is FYNNEI. The CDR3 reads CASTGGLGNTEAFF. CDR3 sequence (DNA): TGTGCCAGCACCGGAGGTCTTGGGAACACTGAAGCTTTCTTT. The complete variable domain, with remaining parts taken from reference TRBV2 and TRBJ1-1, reads EPEVTQTPSHQVTQMGQEVILRCVPISNHLYFYWYRQILGQKVEFLVSFYNNEISEKSEIFDDQFSVERPDGSNFTLKIRSTKLEDSAMYFCASTGGLGNTEAFFGQGTRLTVV.

The chain uses TRBV9 and TRBJ1-1, with a possible D match to TRBD1 (5 bases). This CDR3 is 13 amino acids long. Germline assignment: CDR1 SGDLS and CDR2 YYNGEE. The ends were cut back, 3 bases at V and 9 bases at J, with 15 bases in the middle. In DNA, the CDR3 is TGTGCCAGCAGCGCTCTGGGGGGGAACAAAGCTTTCTTT. Translation: CASSALGGNKAFF. Variable domain in full (rest from reference TRBV9 and TRBJ1-1): DSGVTQTPKHLITATGQRVTLRCSPRSGDLSVYWYQQSLDQGLQFLIQYYNGEERAKGNILERFSAQQFPDLHSELNLSSLELGDSALYFCASSALGGNKAFFGQGTRLTVV.

The V gene is TRBV27, the J gene TRBJ2-7; weak D call: TRBD2 (5 bases). The CDR3 has 16 residues. Per the germline V gene, CDR1 is MNHEY and CDR2 is SMNVEV (reference sequence). V lost 3 bases and J 0 bases, leaving 15 bases between the germline ends. The chain's CDR3 is CASSLREGRSSYEQYF. DNA for the CDR3: TGTGCCAGCAGTTTGCGCGAGGGCCGAAGCTCCTACGAGCAGTACTTC.

The chain is built from TRBV6-1 and TRBJ2-7, with TRBD2 as a possible D gene (5 bases). The CDR3 consists of 12 residues. The V end was cut by 7 bases, the J end by 9 bases, with 16 bases between. Germline CDR1 is MNHNS and CDR2 is SASEGT. The CDR3, as DNA: TGTGCCAGCAATCCACTAGGTGAGAGGCAGTACTTC. Its translation: CASNPLGERQYF.

The genes are TRBV27 and TRBJ1-1; D is unclear. The CDR3 totals 15 residues. Per the germline V gene, CDR1 is MNHEY and CDR2 is SMNVEV (reference sequence). Trimming cost V 3 bases and J 5 bases, with 16 bases left between them. CDR3 in DNA: TGTGCCAGCAGTTTTTCACCGAGCGGGCCGACTGAAGCTTTCTTT. This translates into CASSFSPSGPTEAFF.

The table lists this clone with a count of one. The chain couples TRBV19 to TRBJ1-5; D perhaps matches TRBD1 (5 bases). The CDR3 spans 17 residues. Germline CDR1 reads LNHDA; CDR2 reads SQIVND (reference sequence). V lost 8 bases to trimming and J lost 5 bases, with 25 bases between them. CDR3 coding DNA: TGTGCCAGTTCACTCCCGTCGGACACTACCGGCCATCAGCCCCAGCATTTT. As protein: CASSLPSDTTGHQPQHF.

The V and J genes are TRBV7-6 and TRBJ2-2, with a weak D call TRBD1 (5 bases). V was shortened by 2 bases and J by 1 base, with 8 bases between the two germline ends. The germline V gene encodes CDR1 SGHVS and CDR2 FNYEAQ. The CDR3 is made up of 15 amino acids. The CDR3 nucleotides read TGTGCCAGCAGCTTAAGAACAGGGAACACCGGGGAGCTGTTTTTT. It codes for CASSLRTGNTGELFF. The variable domain in full, with the rest retrieved from reference TRBV7-6 and TRBJ2-2, is GAGVSQSPRYKVTKRGQDVALRCDPISGHVSLYWYRQALGQGPEFLTYFNYEAQQDKSGLPNDRFSAERPEGSISTLTIQRTEQRDSAMYRCASSLRTGNTGELFFGEGSRLTVL.

The chain employs TRBV2 and TRBJ1-5; D is perhaps TRBD1 (6 bases). The CDR3 sequence is 15 residues long. The V gene's germline CDR1 is SNHLY and CDR2 FYNNEI. Trimming pared 6 bases from V and 9 bases from J, leaving 21 bases between. The CDR3 is CASRLRDTDSGPQHF. CDR3 nucleotides: TGTGCCAGCAGATTAAGGGACACCGACTCAGGGCCCCAGCATTTT.

The chain carries TRBV5-8 and TRBJ1-5, with D unclear. The CDR3 consists of 14 residues. Germline loops: CDR1 SGHTS, CDR2 YDEGEE. V was trimmed by 4 bases and J by 7 bases, leaving 15 bases between them. The chain's CDR3 is CASSTRVPRQPQHF. CDR3 bases: TGTGCCAGCAGCACTAGGGTGCCGAGGCAGCCCCAGCATTTT.